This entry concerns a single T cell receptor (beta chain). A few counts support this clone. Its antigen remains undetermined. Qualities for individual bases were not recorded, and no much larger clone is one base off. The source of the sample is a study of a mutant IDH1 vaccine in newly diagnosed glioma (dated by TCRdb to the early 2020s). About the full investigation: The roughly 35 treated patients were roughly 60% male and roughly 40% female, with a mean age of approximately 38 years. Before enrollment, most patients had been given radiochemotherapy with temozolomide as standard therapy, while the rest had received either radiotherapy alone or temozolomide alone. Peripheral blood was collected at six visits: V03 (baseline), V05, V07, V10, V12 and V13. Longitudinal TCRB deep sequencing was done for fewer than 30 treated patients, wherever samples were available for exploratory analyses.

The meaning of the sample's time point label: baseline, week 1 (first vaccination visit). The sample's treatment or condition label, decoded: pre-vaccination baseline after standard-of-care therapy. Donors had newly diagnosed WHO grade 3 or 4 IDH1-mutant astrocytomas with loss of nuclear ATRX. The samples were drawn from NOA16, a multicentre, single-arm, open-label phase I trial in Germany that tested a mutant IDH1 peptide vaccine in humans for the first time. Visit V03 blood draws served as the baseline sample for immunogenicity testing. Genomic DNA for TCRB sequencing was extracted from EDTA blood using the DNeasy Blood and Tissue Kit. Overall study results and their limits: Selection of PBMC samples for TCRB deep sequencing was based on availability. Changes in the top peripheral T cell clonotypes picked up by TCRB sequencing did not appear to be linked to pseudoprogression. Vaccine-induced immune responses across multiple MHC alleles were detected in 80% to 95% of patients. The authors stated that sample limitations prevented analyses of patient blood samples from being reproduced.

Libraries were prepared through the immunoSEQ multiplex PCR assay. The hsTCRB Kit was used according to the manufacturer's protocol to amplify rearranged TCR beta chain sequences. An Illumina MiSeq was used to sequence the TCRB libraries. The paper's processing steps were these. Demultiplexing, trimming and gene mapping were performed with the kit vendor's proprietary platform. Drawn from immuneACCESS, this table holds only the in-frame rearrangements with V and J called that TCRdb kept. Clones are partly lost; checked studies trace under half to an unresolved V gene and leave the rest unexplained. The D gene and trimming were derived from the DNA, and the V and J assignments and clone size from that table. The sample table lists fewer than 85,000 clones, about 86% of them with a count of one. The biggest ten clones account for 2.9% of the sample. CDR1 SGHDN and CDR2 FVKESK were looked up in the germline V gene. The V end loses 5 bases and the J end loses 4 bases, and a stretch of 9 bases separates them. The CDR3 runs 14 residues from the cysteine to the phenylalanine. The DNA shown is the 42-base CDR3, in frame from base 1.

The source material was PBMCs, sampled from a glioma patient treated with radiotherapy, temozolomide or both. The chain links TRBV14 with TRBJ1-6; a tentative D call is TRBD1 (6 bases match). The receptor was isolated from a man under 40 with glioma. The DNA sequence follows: TGTGCCAGCAGCGAAGGGGGGTATAATTCACCCCTCCACTTT. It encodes CASSEGGYNSPLHF.